The 31 T cell receptor beta chains below were found in one sample sequenced in a study of post-analysis software for immune sequencing data. The study's findings and limits: When patients were compared with controls, 5 or 6 TRBV segments were more frequent, TRBV5-6, TRBV5-1 and TRBV20-1 among them.

These TCRs are of unknown antigen specificity. Unique molecular identifiers were carried by the TCR beta cDNA libraries. MiXCR was run by TCRdb on the PCR reads, yielding one entry per CDR3 protein. The data show fewer than 850,000 distinct CDR3 sequences, around 46% seen once. What was sequenced was blood. The receptors derive from a girl aged 10 to 17 with multiple sclerosis.

There are a few counts of this clonotype. The chain recombines TRBV3-1 with TRBJ2-7; possible D gene TRBD1, 6 bases. The better agreement between TRBJ2-5 and the DNA end casts doubt on the J call. The germline gives CDR1 LGHDT, CDR2 YNNKEL (reference sequence). This CDR3 contains 18 residues. CDR3 bases: TGTGCCAGCAGCCAAAGAAGGGCCTCCGGGACACCCCTGGGGACCCAGTACTTC. Its protein is CASSQRRASGTPLGTQYF.

This clonotype was observed a handful of times. The rearrangement uses TRBV18 and TRBJ2-6; tentatively, D is TRBD1 (6 bases). The germline V gene encodes CDR1 KGHSH and CDR2 LQKENI. Between the trimmed V and J ends, which lost 1 base and 0 bases, there was a span of 19 bases. CDR3 length: 20 amino acids. The CDR3: CASSPLTLRGSPSGANVLTF. The CDR3 nucleotides read TGTGCCAGCTCACCACTGACGCTCAGGGGATCCCCCTCTGGGGCCAACGTCCTGACTTTC.

This sequence joins TRBV12-3 or TRBV12-4 and TRBJ1-5; D is uncertain. This CDR3 contains 17 residues. Trimming stripped 2 bases from V and 2 bases from J, with 16 bases between. CDR3 loop: CASSLLLGGLCNQPQHF. In nucleotides, the CDR3 is TGTGCCAGCAGTTTATTGTTGGGAGGGTTGTGCAATCAGCCCCAGCATTTT.

The chain combines TRBV7-8 with TRBJ2-1; 9 nucleotides match TRBD1. V gave up 1 base and J gave up 10 bases; unmatched junction bases: 8. This CDR3 is built from 15 residues. Germline V gene sequence: CDR1 SGHVS, CDR2 FQNEAQ. The CDR3 loop is CASSLGGQGSREQFF. The CDR3 DNA sequence: TGTGCCAGCAGCTTAGGTGGACAGGGGTCAAGAGAGCAGTTCTTC. Full variable domain (outside the CDR3, taken from reference TRBV7-8 and TRBJ2-1): GAGVSQSPRYKVAKRGQDVALRCDPISGHVSLFWYQQALGQGPEFLTYFQNEAQLDKSGLPSDRFFAERPEGSVSTLKIQRTQQEDSAVYLCASSLGGQGSREQFFGPGTRLTVL.

The table lists this clonotype with a few counts. The V and J genes are TRBV13 and TRBJ2-5, with TRBD1 identical over 7 bases. With V trimmed by 3 bases and J by 11 bases, 9 bases remained unmatched. Germline CDR1 is PRHDT and CDR2 is FYEKMQ (reference sequence). The CDR3 runs 13 residues. The CDR3 DNA follows: TGTGCCAGCAGCTTCCGCCCAGGACAGGAGCAGTACTTC. This encodes CASSFRPGQEQYF. The full variable domain, in which reference TRBV13 and TRBJ2-5 provide the parts outside the CDR3, is AAGVIQSPRHLIKEKRETATLKCYPIPRHDTVYWYQQGPGQDPQFLISFYEKMQSDKGSIPDRFSAQQFSDYHSELNMSSLELGDSALYFCASSFRPGQEQYFGPGTRLLVL.

This clonotype has only a few counts. The V call is TRBV5-1, the J call TRBJ2-7, with D possibly TRBD2 on 5 matching bases. The CDR3 runs 14 residues. Trimming shortened V by 4 bases and J by 2 bases, and 13 bases separated the two germline ends. Germline CDR1 SGHRS, CDR2 YFSETQ. The CDR3: CASSPGIGAYEQYF. In nucleotides, the CDR3 is TGCGCCAGCAGCCCCGGGATAGGCGCCTACGAGCAGTACTTC.

The gene calls are TRBV7-4 and TRBJ1-5, with a weak D call TRBD1 (5 bases). The germline V gene encodes CDR1 SGHVT and CDR2 SQSDAQ. This CDR3 is 14 amino acids long. Trimming removed 1 base at V and 14 bases at J, with 18 bases between. CDR3: CASSLDADWGGKHF. CDR3 DNA: TGTGCCAGCAGCTTAGACGCCGACTGGGGGGGGAAGCATTTT.

This clonotype was detected a few times. The J gene is TRBJ2-3, the V gene TRBV29-1; 16 bases are a match to TRBD2. With 2 bases clipped from V and 2 bases from J, the junction kept 4 bases outside the gene matches. The germline V gene has CDR1 SQVTM and CDR2 ANQGSEA. CDR3 length: 17 amino acids. The CDR3: CSVERGTSGRATDTQYF. The CDR3 nucleotides read TGCAGCGTTGAAAGGGGGACTAGCGGGAGGGCCACAGATACGCAGTATTTT.

This clonotype occurred a few times. The chain uses TRBV24-1 and TRBJ2-1; 8 bases agree with TRBD2. V lost 3 bases to trimming and J lost 5 bases; unmatched junction nucleotides: 8. This CDR3 spans 16 amino acids. Germline assignment: CDR1 KGHDR and CDR2 SFDVKD. The chain's CDR3 is CATSDRSGSFHNEQFF. DNA of the CDR3: TGTGCCACCAGTGATCGCAGCGGGAGTTTCCACAATGAGCAGTTCTTC.

V is TRBV7-9 and J is TRBJ2-1; 13 positions agree with TRBD2. The J call may be faulty, since TRBJ2-7 better matches the DNA end. Germline V gene lookup returns CDR1 SEHNR and CDR2 FQNEAQ (reference sequence). The CDR3 spans 19 residues. CDR3 residues: CASSLPPPRTSGSLYEQYF. The DNA of the CDR3 is TGTGCCAGCAGCTTACCTCCACCTCGGACTAGCGGGAGTCTCTATGAGCAGTACTTC.

This clonotype was recorded once. The CDR3 sequence: CASSRLDGYNEQFF. For the CDR3, the DNA is TGTGCCAGCAGCCGACTAGATGGATACAATGAGCAGTTCTTC. V is TRBV7-3 and J is TRBJ2-1; tentatively, D is TRBD2 (6 bases). The germline gives CDR1 SGHTA, CDR2 FQGTGA. V was shortened by 5 bases and J by 4 bases, with 12 bases between the two germline ends. The CDR3 contains 14 residues.

V and J are TRBV7-2 and TRBJ1-5; tentative D call: TRBD1 (5 bases). The CDR3 has 15 amino acids. V was cut by 0 bases and J by 5 bases, with 11 bases left in between. Looked up from germline, CDR1 is SGHTA and CDR2 is FQGNSA. CDR3 loop: CASSLAQGFDQPQHF. For the CDR3, the DNA is TGTGCCAGCAGCTTAGCGCAGGGATTCGATCAGCCCCAGCATTTT.

The J gene is TRBJ1-2, the V gene TRBV5-1, with D tentatively TRBD1 (6 bases). The germline gives CDR1 SGHRS, CDR2 YFSETQ. V gave up 4 bases and J gave up 0 bases, with 16 bases separating them. The CDR3 is 16 amino acids. The CDR3 nucleotides read TGCGCCAGCAGCCACGGACAGACCCTAGCTAACTATGGCTACACCTTC. This sequence encodes CASSHGQTLANYGYTF.

Only a few counts were recorded for this clonotype. The chain recombines TRBV7-2 with TRBJ1-5; no firm D call. Trimming left V 1 base short and J 2 bases short, with 9 bases between. Per the germline V gene, CDR1 is SGHTA and CDR2 is FQGNSA. This CDR3 spans 15 amino acids. This CDR3 reads CASSLGAGRNQPQHF. DNA for the CDR3: TGTGCCAGCAGCTTAGGGGCAGGCCGCAATCAGCCCCAGCATTTT.

Only a few counts were recorded for this clonotype. The rearrangement joins TRBV29-1 to TRBJ2-7, with a weak D call TRBD2 (6 bases). The CDR3 is made up of 12 amino acids. CDR1 is SQVTM, CDR2 ANQGSEA, per germline. The V end lost 5 bases, the J end lost 1 base, and 9 bases lay between the germline ends. The CDR3 loop reads CSVLAGSYEQYF. CDR3 nucleotides: TGCAGCGTTTTGGCGGGATCCTACGAGCAGTACTTC.

This clonotype was seen only once. The V and J genes are TRBV4-1 and TRBJ2-7, with no clear D. Germline CDR1 is MGHRA and CDR2 is YSYEKL. The CDR3 has 13 residues. Trimming cost V 4 bases and J 3 bases, with 10 bases left between them. CDR3 loop: CASSPGPFYEQYF. The CDR3 DNA is TGCGCCAGCAGCCCCGGGCCTTTCTACGAGCAGTACTTC.

The chain carries TRBV29-1 and TRBJ2-1; perhaps TRBD2 as D (5 bases). This CDR3 spans 16 amino acids. V dropped 4 bases and J dropped 4 bases, with 20 bases sitting between them. Germline CDR1 is SQVTM and CDR2 is ANQGSEA. CDR3 nucleotide sequence: TGCAGCGTTGTGCCCCCCTCCCTAGCAAGTTACAATGAGCAGTTCTTC. It encodes CSVVPPSLASYNEQFF.

In this sample, this clonotype turned up a few times. J is TRBJ1-2 and V is TRBV12-3 or TRBV12-4, with D possibly matching TRBD1 (6 bases). Trimming cost V 3 bases and J 2 bases, with 10 bases left between them. This CDR3 has 14 amino acids. The CDR3 here is CASSLKGGNYGYTF. The CDR3 DNA reads TGTGCCAGCAGTTTGAAGGGGGGAAACTATGGCTACACCTTC.

This clonotype came up many times. The V call is TRBV9, the J call TRBJ2-7, with D perhaps matching TRBD1 (5 bases). V lost 3 bases, J lost 5 bases, and 12 bases lay in between. CDR1 and CDR2 (germline): SGDLS, YYNGEE. This CDR3 is built from 13 residues. The CDR3 sequence is CASSARGRDEQYF. The CDR3 nucleotides are TGTGCCAGCAGCGCAAGGGGTCGGGACGAGCAGTACTTC.

This clonotype was detected only a few times. The V call is TRBV28, the J call TRBJ2-4, with D unclear. Judging by the DNA end, TRBJ2-7 fits better; the J call may be wrong. Germline CDR1 and CDR2: MDHEN and SYDVKM. CDR3 size: 15 residues. CDR3 coding DNA: TGTGCCAGCACCAGACCCGGCGACTTTATCTACGAGCAGTACTTC. It is translated as CASTRPGDFIYEQYF.

This clonotype showed up just a few times. The chain combines TRBV12-3 or TRBV12-4 with TRBJ1-5, with a possible D match to TRBD1 (5 bases). V was cut by 5 bases and J by 3 bases, with 14 bases left in between. The CDR3 contains 15 residues. The CDR3 region is CASSRDGGDNQPQHF. The CDR3 DNA follows: TGTGCCAGCAGTCGGGACGGGGGGGACAATCAGCCCCAGCATTTT.

The chain joins TRBV4-1 to TRBJ2-5; D gene ambiguous. The J call may not be correct, given that the DNA end is closer to TRBJ2-7. Germline lookup yields CDR1 MGHRA and CDR2 YSYEKL. The CDR3 sequence is 13 residues long. This chain's CDR3 is CASSQGFTYEQYF. DNA for the CDR3: TGCGCCAGCAGCCAAGGATTCACCTACGAGCAGTACTTC.

This clonotype was detected only once. V gene TRBV21-1 combines with J gene TRBJ2-7; the table assigns TRBD1, which was not confirmed against the DNA. TRBV21-1 is assigned pseudogene status. This CDR3 has 15 amino acids. The CDR3 region has the DNA TGTGCCAGCAGCAAAGTCATTGACGGGAACTACGAGCAGTACTTC. It is translated as CASSKVIDGNYEQYF.

This clonotype was seen a handful of times. This sequence joins TRBV5-1 and TRBJ2-1; 10 nucleotides agree with TRBD2. V gave up 6 bases and J gave up 5 bases; unmatched junction bases: 2. The CDR3 runs 13 residues. Germline CDR1 SGHRS, CDR2 YFSETQ. This chain's CDR3 is CASNGLADNEQFF. CDR3 nucleotide sequence: TGCGCCAGCAACGGACTAGCGGACAATGAGCAGTTCTTC.

The chain carries TRBV2 and TRBJ2-7; the D gene is possibly TRBD1 (6 bases). V lost 6 bases and J 1 base, leaving 10 bases between the germline ends. From germline, CDR1 is SNHLY and CDR2 FYNNEI. This CDR3 is built from 13 residues. CDR3 loop: CASRDSTSYEQYF. The CDR3 nucleotides are TGTGCCAGCAGGGACAGTACTTCCTACGAGCAGTACTTC.

This clonotype came up a few times. The genes are TRBV20-1 and TRBJ2-3, with 8 bases aligning to TRBD1. V trimming: 3 bases; J trimming: 3 bases; junction bases outside the gene matches: 8. Germline-derived CDR1 and CDR2 are DFQATT and SNEGSKA (reference sequence). The CDR3 contains 15 residues. The CDR3 region is CSARPIQGGTDTQYF. The CDR3 coding sequence is TGCAGTGCTAGGCCTATACAGGGGGGTACAGATACGCAGTATTTT.

Ten or more counts support this clonotype. The CDR3 DNA reads TGTGCCAGCAGTTTAGAACAGTACAATCAGCCCCAGCATTTT. Protein sequence: CASSLEQYNQPQHF. The chain combines TRBV12-3 or TRBV12-4 with TRBJ1-5; D not resolved. With 1 base removed from V and 3 bases from J, the gap between germline ends came to 7 bases. This CDR3 spans 14 amino acids.

The gene calls are TRBV20-1 and TRBJ2-7; 9 bases fit TRBD1. The J call may be wrong; the DNA end is better matched by TRBJ2-1. The germline V gene has CDR1 DFQATT and CDR2 SNEGSKA (reference sequence). CDR3 size: 14 residues. CDR3 in amino acids: CSATNRGRNNEQFF. The CDR3 DNA reads as TGCAGTGCAACTAACAGGGGGCGAAACAATGAGCAGTTCTTC.

This clonotype came up a few times. This chain joins TRBV20-1 and TRBJ2-7; unclear D gene. This CDR3 region has 10 residues. Looked up from germline, CDR1 is DFQATT and CDR2 is SNEGSKA (reference sequence). V gave up 3 bases and J gave up 5 bases, with 5 bases separating them. The CDR3 DNA sequence: TGCAGTGCTAGCATCAACGAGCAGTACTTC. Its protein is CSASINEQYF.

CDR3 residues: CASSQVGTGVSYEQFF. CDR3 in DNA: TGTGCCAGCAGCCAAGTAGGTACGGGAGTGTCTTATGAGCAGTTCTTC. The genes are TRBV4-2 and TRBJ2-1; tentatively, D is TRBD2 (6 bases). There are 16 residues in the CDR3. V shed 1 base and J shed 8 bases, with 18 bases lying between them. Germline-derived CDR1 and CDR2 are LGHNA and YNFKEQ.

J is TRBJ2-2 and V is TRBV20-1, with 7 bases identical to TRBD2. The ends lost 0 bases at V and 0 bases at J; junction bases unmatched: 7. The CDR3 consists of 17 residues. Looked up from germline, CDR1 is DFQATT and CDR2 is SNEGSKA (reference sequence). CDR3 in DNA: TGCAGTGCTAGAGATTTGGCTAGCGGTTCGAACACCGGGGAGCTGTTTTTT. Translation gives CSARDLASGSNTGELFF.